Listed below are T cell receptor beta chains from one sample, sequenced in a study of blood T cell repertoires in COVID-19. Clones were sequenced by immunoSEQ multiplex PCR, and TCRdb holds only the in-frame ones, with some missing. The repertoire consists of tens of thousands of clones, with roughly 90% occurring once and the leading ten covering 2.5% to 3.5%. What was sequenced was peripheral blood. The receptors originated from a man aged 50 to 59 with COVID-19, enrolled during active disease. The CDR3 runs from the conserved cysteine through the conserved F or W. Fields, in order: D gene, V gene, J gene, clone size, CDR3 protein, CDR3 DNA. D genes are given only for firm matches. The listing skips clone size in some rows; elsewhere it reads once, few, many or a size class.

-	TRBV15	TRBJ2-1	-	CATSRAGLSGRGVNNEQFF	TGTGCCACCAGCAGGGCGGGATTGTCGGGTAGAGGGGTCAACAATGAGCAGTTCTTC
-	TRBV2	TRBJ2-7	-	CASALGEQYF	TGTGCCAGCGCCCTAGGAGAGCAGTACTTC
-	TRBV3-1/TRBV3-2	TRBJ2-7	-	CASSQDVSSYEQYF	TGTGCCAGCAGCCAAGACGTGAGCTCCTACGAGCAGTACTTC
-	TRBV2	TRBJ1-2	-	CASTVFTNYGYTF	TGTGCCAGCACAGTCTTCACTAACTATGGCTACACCTTC
-	TRBV4-1	TRBJ1-6	-	CASSQDITGQSPLHF	TGCGCCAGCAGCCAAGATATTACAGGGCAATCACCCCTCCACTTT
-	TRBV4-1	TRBJ1-3	-	CASSQDKDRSRNTIYF	TGCGCCAGCAGCCAAGATAAGGACAGATCAAGAAACACCATATATTTT
-	TRBV5-8	TRBJ1-1	few	CASSGRQVGTEAFF	TGTGCCAGCAGCGGGCGACAGGTGGGGACTGAAGCTTTCTTT
-	TRBV11-1	TRBJ2-7	-	CASSLGTGLSYEQYF	TGTGCCAGCAGCTTAGGAACAGGGCTCTCCTACGAGCAGTACTTC
-	TRBV19	TRBJ1-4	-	CASSNVREKQFF	TGTGCCAGTAGTAACGTACGGGAAAAACAGTTTTTT
-	TRBV3-1/TRBV3-2	TRBJ1-4	-	CASSQGRVATNEKLFF	TGTGCCAGCAGCCAAGGGAGGGTAGCAACTAATGAAAAACTGTTTTTT
TRBD2	TRBV24-1	TRBJ2-3	-	CATSAILADTDTQYF	TGTGCCACCAGTGCCATACTAGCGGACACAGATACGCAGTATTTT